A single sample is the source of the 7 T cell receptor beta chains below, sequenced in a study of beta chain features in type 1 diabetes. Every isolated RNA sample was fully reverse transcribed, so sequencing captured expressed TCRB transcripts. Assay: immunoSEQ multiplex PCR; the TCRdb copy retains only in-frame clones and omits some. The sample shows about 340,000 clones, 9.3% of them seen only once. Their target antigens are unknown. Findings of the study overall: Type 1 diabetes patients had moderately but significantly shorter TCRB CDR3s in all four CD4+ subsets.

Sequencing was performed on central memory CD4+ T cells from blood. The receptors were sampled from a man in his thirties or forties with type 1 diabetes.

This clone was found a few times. In nucleotides, the CDR3 is TGTGCCAGCAGCTTTTCCGGGGGCGCATCAGGAAACACCATATATTTT. Translated: CASSFSGGASGNTIYF. The gene calls are TRBV7-9 and TRBJ1-3; the D gene is possibly TRBD1 (6 bases). Germline CDR1 SEHNR, CDR2 FQNEAQ (reference sequence). This CDR3 region has 16 residues. V was clipped by 3 bases and J by 4 bases, with 16 bases between them.

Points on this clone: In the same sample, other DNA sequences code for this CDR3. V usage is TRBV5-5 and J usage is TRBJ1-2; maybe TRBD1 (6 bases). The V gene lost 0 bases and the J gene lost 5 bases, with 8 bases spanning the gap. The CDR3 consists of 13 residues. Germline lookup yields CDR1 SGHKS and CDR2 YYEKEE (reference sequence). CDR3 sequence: CASSLETGYGYTF. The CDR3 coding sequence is TGTGCCAGCAGCTTGGAAACAGGGTATGGCTACACCTTC.

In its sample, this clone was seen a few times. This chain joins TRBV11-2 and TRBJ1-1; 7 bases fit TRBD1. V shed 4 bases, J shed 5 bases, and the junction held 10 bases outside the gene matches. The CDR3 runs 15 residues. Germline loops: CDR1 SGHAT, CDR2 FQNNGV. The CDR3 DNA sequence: TGTGCCAGCAGCTCCTCGGGACAGACGGGGACTGAAGCTTTCTTT. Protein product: CASSSSGQTGTEAFF.

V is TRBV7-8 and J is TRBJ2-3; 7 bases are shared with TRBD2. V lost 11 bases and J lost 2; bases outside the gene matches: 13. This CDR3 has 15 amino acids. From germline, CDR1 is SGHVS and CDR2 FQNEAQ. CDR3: CAPSRSSGSTDTQYF. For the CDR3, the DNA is TGTGCCCCCTCGAGGAGTAGCGGGTCCACAGATACGCAGTATTTT.

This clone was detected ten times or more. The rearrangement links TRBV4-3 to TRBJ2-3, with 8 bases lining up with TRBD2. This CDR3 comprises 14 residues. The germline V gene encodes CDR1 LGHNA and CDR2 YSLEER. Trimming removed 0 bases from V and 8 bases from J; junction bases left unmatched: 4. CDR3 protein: CASSQDRAGGTQYF. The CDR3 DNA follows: TGCGCCAGCAGCCAAGATAGGGCGGGAGGTACGCAGTATTTT.

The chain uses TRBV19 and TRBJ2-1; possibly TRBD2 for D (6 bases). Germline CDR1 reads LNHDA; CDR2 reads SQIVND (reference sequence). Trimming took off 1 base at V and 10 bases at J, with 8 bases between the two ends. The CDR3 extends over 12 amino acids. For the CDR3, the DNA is TGTGCCAGTAGTATAGTTCGGGAGGAGCAGTTCTTC. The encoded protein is CASSIVREEQFF.

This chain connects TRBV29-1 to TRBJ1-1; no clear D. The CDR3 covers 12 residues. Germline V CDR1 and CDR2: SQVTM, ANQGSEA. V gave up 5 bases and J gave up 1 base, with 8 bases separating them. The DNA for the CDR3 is TGCAGCGTTAGGTCACAGAACACTGAAGCTTTCTTT. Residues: CSVRSQNTEAFF.